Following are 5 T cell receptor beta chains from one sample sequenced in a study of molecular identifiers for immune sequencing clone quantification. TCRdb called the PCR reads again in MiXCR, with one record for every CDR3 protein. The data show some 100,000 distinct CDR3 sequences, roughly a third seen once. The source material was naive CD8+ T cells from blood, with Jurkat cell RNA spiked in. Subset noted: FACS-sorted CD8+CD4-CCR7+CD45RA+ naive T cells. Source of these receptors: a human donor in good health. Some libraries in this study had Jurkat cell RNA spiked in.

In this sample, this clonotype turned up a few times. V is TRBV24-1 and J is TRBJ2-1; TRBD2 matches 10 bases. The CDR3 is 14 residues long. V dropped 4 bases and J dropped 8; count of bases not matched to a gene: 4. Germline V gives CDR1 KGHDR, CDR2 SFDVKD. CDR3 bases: TGTGCCACCAGTGAGGGACTAGCGCACGATGAGCAGTTCTTC. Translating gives CATSEGLAHDEQFF.

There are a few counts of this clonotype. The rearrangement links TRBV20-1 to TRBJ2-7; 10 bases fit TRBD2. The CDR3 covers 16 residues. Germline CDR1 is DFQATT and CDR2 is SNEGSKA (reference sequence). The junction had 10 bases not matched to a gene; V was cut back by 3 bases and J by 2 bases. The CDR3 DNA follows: TGCAGTGCTAGGTCGTTCGAGCGGGAGGGAGCCTACGAGCAGTACTTC. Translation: CSARSFEREGAYEQYF.

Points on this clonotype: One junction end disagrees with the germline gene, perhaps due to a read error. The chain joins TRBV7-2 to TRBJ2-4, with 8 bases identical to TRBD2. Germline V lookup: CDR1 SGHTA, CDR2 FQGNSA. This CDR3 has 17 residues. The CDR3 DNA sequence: TGTGCCAGCAGCTTAGACGGGAGGGGTCTGGCCAAAAACATTCGGTACTTC. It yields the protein CASSLDGRGLAKNIRYF.

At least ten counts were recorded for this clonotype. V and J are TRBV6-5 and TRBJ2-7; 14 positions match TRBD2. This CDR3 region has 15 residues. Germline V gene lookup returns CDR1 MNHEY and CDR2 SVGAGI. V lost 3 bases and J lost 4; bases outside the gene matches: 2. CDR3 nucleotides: TGTGCCAGCAGTTATGGGACTAGCGGGAGTTACGAGCAGTACTTC. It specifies CASSYGTSGSYEQYF.

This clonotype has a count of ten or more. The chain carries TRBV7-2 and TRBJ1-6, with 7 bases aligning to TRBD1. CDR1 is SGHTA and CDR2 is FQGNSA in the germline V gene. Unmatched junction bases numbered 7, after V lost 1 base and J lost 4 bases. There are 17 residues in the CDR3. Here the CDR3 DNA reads TGTGCCAGCAGCTTAGGGCCCCACAGGGGATATAATTCACCCCTCCACTTT. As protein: CASSLGPHRGYNSPLHF.